This TCR beta chain was observed in a study of vaccination effects on CD4 cells after COVID-19. Germline V gene data show CDR1 as SGHTA and CDR2 as FQGNSA. This CDR3 is 13 amino acids long. The V gene end was trimmed by 3 bases and the J gene end by 6 bases; junction bases not matched to a gene: 4. TCRdb keeps only in-frame clones here, not all; method: immunoSEQ multiplex PCR. The repertoire holds about 54,000 clones, with roughly 70% as singletons. Study-level points and caveats: Substantial clonal contraction characterized both infection- and vaccine-induced clones late after vaccination. Within healthy vaccinees, only 1 of 255 vaccine-induced clones displayed cross-reactivity with common cold coronaviruses.

ViraFEST expansion of antigen-specific CD4+ T cells with viral peptide pools preceded sequencing. When around nine days of culture had elapsed, CD4+ T cells were isolated. Vaccinees lacked prior SARS-CoV-2 infection and tested negative for nucleocapsid antibodies. About 2 million PBMC were seeded per well and grown in the presence of 9 to 10 IU/ml IL-2 and 8.5 to 10 ug/ml peptides. Cultures received IL-2 medium that replaced half the medium on days 3 and 7. Remarks on this clone: The antigen remains undetermined.

V and J are TRBV7-2 and TRBJ1-2; 7 bases line up with TRBD1. The sample here was CD4+ T cells from PBMCs cultured with SARS-CoV-2 spike peptides, taken before COVID-19 vaccination. This TCR was recovered from a human donor who received a COVID-19 vaccine. CDR3 loop: CASSLGQLDGYTF. The CDR3 DNA follows: TGTGCCAGCAGCTTGGGACAGCTAGATGGCTACACCTTC.